The 13 T cell receptor beta chains in this list originate from one sample, sequenced in a study of Tregs in tolerant kidney transplant recipients. Assay: immunoSEQ multiplex PCR; the TCRdb copy retains only in-frame clones and omits some. The table has 60,000 to 65,000 clones, under 98% seen once. The sample consisted of Tregs from blood, taken before the transplant. All receptors derive from a human donor who received a combined kidney and bone marrow transplant.

The rearrangement uses TRBV29-1 and TRBJ2-5; 8 bases agree with TRBD2. The germline V gene encodes CDR1 SQVTM and CDR2 ANQGSEA. This CDR3 contains 12 residues. Trimming cost V 4 bases and J 5 bases; bases outside gene matches: 3. The DNA for the CDR3 is TGCAGCGTTGGGACTAGCCCGGAGACCCAGTACTTC. Its protein is CSVGTSPETQYF.

The rearrangement links TRBV5-1 to TRBJ2-3; 8 nucleotides align to TRBD1. Trimming took 4 bases from V and 6 from J; bases not matched to a gene: 4. CDR3 size: 13 residues. Germline CDR1 and CDR2: SGHRS and YFSETQ. The CDR3 DNA is TGCGCCAGCAGCCGGACAGGGCTGGATACGCAGTATTTT. Translated, it gives CASSRTGLDTQYF.

The rearrangement links TRBV29-1 to TRBJ1-5; D is unclear. V lost 6 bases, J lost 3 bases, and 12 bases lay in between. The CDR3 runs 13 residues. From germline, CDR1 is SQVTM and CDR2 ANQGSEA. CDR3 sequence (DNA): TGCAGCGTCCGTGGGCTACACAATCAGCCCCAGCATTTT. This translates into CSVRGLHNQPQHF.

This sequence joins TRBV11-3 and TRBJ2-3; the D gene is possibly TRBD2 (5 bases). CDR3 length: 14 amino acids. Trimming pared 5 bases from V and 4 bases from J, leaving 13 bases between. Germline values: CDR1 SGHNT, CDR2 YENEEA. The CDR3 sequence is CASSLEAAADTQYF. CDR3 sequence (DNA): TGTGCCAGCAGCCTGGAGGCGGCGGCAGATACGCAGTATTTT.

The rearrangement links TRBV4-3 to TRBJ1-2; TRBD1 is a possible D gene (5 bases). The J call is doubtful: the DNA matches TRBJ2-1 better. The CDR3 contains 14 residues. In germline, CDR1 is LGHNA, CDR2 YSLEER. CDR3: CASRRTRSYNEQFF. The CDR3 coding sequence is TGCGCCAGCAGAAGGACACGCTCCTACAATGAGCAGTTCTTC.

The chain couples TRBV9 to TRBJ2-1; D unclear. CDR3 length: 13 residues. The V and J ends lost 0 bases and 9 bases respectively, with 10 bases between them. Germline V CDR1 and CDR2: SGDLS, YYNGEE. CDR3 coding DNA: TGTGCCAGCAGCGTAGTTGAGGTATCTGAGCAGTTCTTC. The encoded protein is CASSVVEVSEQFF.

This sequence joins TRBV18 and TRBJ2-7, with D unresolved. CDR1 is KGHSH, CDR2 LQKENI, per germline. There are 16 residues in the CDR3. With 3 bases removed from V and 1 base from J, the gap between germline ends came to 16 bases. The DNA for the CDR3 is TGTGCCAGCTCACCTGACATTTTCCCAAATTCCTACGAGCAGTACTTC. This gives the protein CASSPDIFPNSYEQYF.

The chain combines TRBV19 with TRBJ2-7; D not certain. In germline, CDR1 is LNHDA, CDR2 SQIVND (reference sequence). This CDR3 is built from 14 residues. V lost 1 base and J lost 3, with 10 bases in between. The CDR3 loop reads CASSIAGEYYEQYF. CDR3 sequence (DNA): TGTGCCAGTAGTATAGCAGGCGAGTACTACGAGCAGTACTTC.

The chain has TRBV29-1 and TRBJ2-1; a weak D match, TRBD1 (5 bases). Germline-derived CDR1 and CDR2 are SQVTM and ANQGSEA. CDR3 length equals 15 residues. V was cut by 4 bases and J by 2 bases, with 15 bases left in between. This CDR3 is CSVAAAPGTYNEQFF. In nucleotides, the CDR3 is TGCAGCGTTGCTGCGGCACCAGGGACCTACAATGAGCAGTTCTTC.

The gene calls are TRBV30 and TRBJ1-3, with a weak D call TRBD1 (6 bases). The ends were cut back, 8 bases at V and 0 bases at J, with 14 bases in the middle. The germline V gene has CDR1 GTSNPN and CDR2 SVGIG (reference sequence). The CDR3 is 14 amino acids. The CDR3 loop reads CAGADRNSGNTIYF. CDR3 bases: TGTGCCGGTGCAGACAGGAACTCTGGAAACACCATATATTTT.

V is TRBV7-2 and J is TRBJ1-2; D call uncertain. Germline CDR1 reads SGHTA; CDR2 reads FQGNSA. Trimming took off 4 bases at V and 7 bases at J, with 19 bases between the two ends. CDR3 length: 15 residues. The CDR3, as DNA: TGTGCCAGCAGCTCGCCGGACCCAGTTGGAGGTGGCTACACCTTC. Amino acid sequence: CASSSPDPVGGGYTF.

This sequence joins TRBV29-1 and TRBJ1-1; D might be TRBD1 (5 bases). Germline CDR1 and CDR2: SQVTM and ANQGSEA. The V end was cut by 7 bases, the J end by 5 bases, with 11 bases between. This CDR3 region has 11 residues. The CDR3: CSGFRGTEAFF. The CDR3 DNA follows: TGCAGCGGGTTTAGGGGTACTGAAGCTTTCTTT.

The genes are TRBV28 and TRBJ2-4, with TRBD2 matching 7 bases. V shed 7 bases, J shed 0 bases, and the junction held 9 bases outside the gene matches. From germline, CDR1 is MDHEN and CDR2 SYDVKM. This CDR3 is built from 16 residues. The CDR3 DNA reads TGTGCCAGCACCGGGGGGATTATACTAGCCAAAAACATTCAGTACTTC. Protein sequence: CASTGGIILAKNIQYF.